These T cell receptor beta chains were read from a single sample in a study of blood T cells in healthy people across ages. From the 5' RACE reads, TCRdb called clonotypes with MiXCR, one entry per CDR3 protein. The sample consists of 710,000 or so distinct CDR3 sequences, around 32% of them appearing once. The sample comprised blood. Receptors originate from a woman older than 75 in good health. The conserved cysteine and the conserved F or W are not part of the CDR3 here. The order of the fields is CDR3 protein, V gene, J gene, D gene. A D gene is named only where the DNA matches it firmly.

SALNPGGGGSAQY	TRBV29-1	TRBJ2-5	NA
ASSMTGFNEQF	TRBV12-3/TRBV12-4	TRBJ2-1	NA
ASSLGQESYEQY	TRBV12-3/TRBV12-4	TRBJ2-7	NA
ASSSTAAYEQY	TRBV7-2	TRBJ2-7	NA
ASSQAAGGPSYEQY	TRBV4-3	TRBJ2-7	TRBD2
ASIRQGNEKLF	TRBV2	TRBJ1-4	TRBD1
ASRMSRVGETQY	TRBV2	TRBJ2-5	NA
ASSLDRAFGYT	TRBV6-5	TRBJ1-2	TRBD1
ASSSRDGARADTEY	TRBV12-3/TRBV12-4	TRBJ2-3	NA
ASSHGGERVATEAF	TRBV6-2/TRBV6-3	TRBJ1-1	NA
ASTEGANYGYT	TRBV5-1	TRBJ1-2	TRBD1
ATGRAGPSGNTIY	TRBV12-3/TRBV12-4	TRBJ1-3	NA
ASSTQGGYNEQF	TRBV7-3	TRBJ2-1	NA
AWSRGQPNTEAF	TRBV30	TRBJ1-1	NA
ASSRDNLNTEAF	TRBV7-2	TRBJ1-1	NA
ASSLTGTGGAGAYGYT	TRBV27	TRBJ1-2	TRBD1
ASRAAGGRNEQF	TRBV6-2/TRBV6-3	TRBJ2-1	TRBD2
ASSGGTGTSGYGYT	TRBV14	TRBJ1-2	TRBD1
ASREYPGATYEQY	TRBV6-1	TRBJ2-7	NA
ASTPGRLQETQY	TRBV6-5	TRBJ2-5	NA
ASSLDLEGFDSPLH	TRBV11-2	TRBJ1-6	NA
ASSQPDRDNYGYT	TRBV6-6	TRBJ1-2	TRBD1
SAPWDRSSERYT	TRBV20-1	TRBJ1-2	TRBD1
ASSSDLWAQETQY	TRBV7-8	TRBJ2-5	NA
SARNTGDNYGYT	TRBV20-1	TRBJ1-2	TRBD1
ASSYEGGASETQY	TRBV6-2/TRBV6-3	TRBJ2-5	TRBD1
ASSTRDRANTGELF	TRBV21-1	TRBJ2-2	NA
ASSLAVGQGARNTEAF	TRBV12-3/TRBV12-4	TRBJ1-1	TRBD1
ASSEGGILFYEQY	TRBV6-1	TRBJ2-7	NA
ASSHYRGPYNEQF	TRBV12-3/TRBV12-4	TRBJ2-1	TRBD1
ASTPEFGGGNTIY	TRBV5-1	TRBJ1-3	NA
ASSSGDPEAF	TRBV7-8	TRBJ1-1	NA
ASSSGQTGIQY	TRBV5-1	TRBJ2-4	NA